Below, 27 T cell receptor beta chains from the same sample are listed, as sequenced in a study of cytomegalovirus exposure and HLA in healthy donors. TCRdb's table, derived via immunoSEQ multiplex PCR, lists solely in-frame clones and lacks some. Of tens of thousands of clones listed, about 88% were seen once; the top ten hold about 7%. Material for sequencing was PBMCs. The receptors stem from a woman in her 30s in good health and CMV-seronegative.

The chain uses TRBV7-2 and TRBJ2-1; TRBD1 agrees at 7 bases. The CDR3 totals 13 residues. J was trimmed by 8 bases and V by 7 bases; bases with no gene match: 8. The germline V gene has CDR1 SGHTA and CDR2 FQGNSA. This chain's CDR3 is CASTLKGAYEQFF. The CDR3 DNA sequence: TGTGCCAGCACACTAAAGGGGGCCTATGAGCAGTTCTTC.

This chain uses TRBV5-1 with TRBJ2-1; TRBD2 matches at 13 bases. This CDR3 has 16 amino acids. With V trimmed by 3 bases and J by 9 bases, 9 bases remained unmatched. The germline gives CDR1 SGHRS, CDR2 YFSETQ. CDR3 DNA sequence: TGCGCCAGCAGCTCCAGGACTAGCGGGAGCAATGGTGAGCAGTTCTTC. Its translation is CASSSRTSGSNGEQFF.

The chain recombines TRBV28 with TRBJ2-7; D possibly corresponds to TRBD1 (5 bases). The length of the CDR3 is 14 residues. The germline V gene has CDR1 MDHEN and CDR2 SYDVKM. Trimming took off 5 bases at V and 6 bases at J, with 17 bases between the two ends. The CDR3 protein is CASSPIRQISEQYF. The CDR3 nucleotides are TGTGCCAGCAGTCCAATCCGACAGATCAGCGAGCAGTACTTC. Complete variable domain (other parts from reference TRBV28 and TRBJ2-7): DVKVTQSSRYLVKRTGEKVFLECVQDMDHENMFWYRQDPGLGLRLIYFSYDVKMKEKGDIPEGYSVSREKKERFSLILESASTNQTSMYLCASSPIRQISEQYFGPGTRLTVT.

V usage is TRBV7-2 and J usage is TRBJ2-7; possible D gene TRBD1, 5 bases. The CDR3 contains 16 residues. V gave up 1 base and J gave up 0 bases, with 13 bases separating them. Germline CDR1 SGHTA, CDR2 FQGNSA. CDR3 sequence: CASSLVGAQSSYEQYF. The DNA for the CDR3 is TGTGCCAGCAGCTTAGTTGGGGCTCAGAGCTCCTACGAGCAGTACTTC.

V and J are TRBV4-3 and TRBJ2-5; 7 bases map to TRBD1. The CDR3 loop spans 17 amino acids. Germline CDR1 is LGHNA and CDR2 is YSLEER. With V trimmed by 4 bases and J by 1 base, 12 bases remained unmatched. The CDR3 DNA is TGCGCCAGCAGCCCGTACCTGGGACAGTTAGGCCAAGAGACCCAGTACTTC. Its translation: CASSPYLGQLGQETQYF.

This clone occurred once. The DNA of the CDR3 is TGTGCCATCCTCGGGACGAACACCGGGGAGCTGTTTTTT. It translates to CAILGTNTGELFF. The chain joins TRBV28 to TRBJ2-2; tentative D call: TRBD2 (5 bases). Looked up from germline, CDR1 is MDHEN and CDR2 is SYDVKM. The CDR3 runs 13 residues. Trimming removed 10 bases at V and 0 bases at J, with 9 bases between.

This chain links TRBV30 with TRBJ2-3; TRBD2 is a possible D gene (6 bases). The CDR3 spans 14 residues. In germline, CDR1 is GTSNPN, CDR2 SVGIG (reference sequence). Trimming left V 0 bases short and J 11 bases short, with 18 bases between. The DNA for the CDR3 is TGTGCCTGGAGTGTGTCAGGTTCGGGAGCGGGGCAGTATTTT. As protein: CAWSVSGSGAGQYF.

In its sample, this clone was seen once. The rearrangement joins TRBV19 to TRBJ2-3, with 11 bases fitting TRBD2. Unmatched junction bases numbered 11, after V lost 6 bases and J lost 0 bases. This CDR3 is built from 18 residues. Germline CDR1 and CDR2: LNHDA and SQIVND (reference sequence). The CDR3 DNA sequence: TGTGCCAGTAGCCCCAGGGGACTAGCGGTTACTAGCACAGATACGCAGTATTTT. Its protein product is CASSPRGLAVTSTDTQYF. The full variable domain, rest sourced from reference TRBV19 and TRBJ2-3, is DGGITQSPKYLFRKEGQNVTLSCEQNLNHDAMYWYRQDPGQGLRLIYYSQIVNDFQKGDIAEGYSVSREKKESFPLTVTSAQKNPTAFYLCASSPRGLAVTSTDTQYFGPGTRLTVL.

As for this clone: The sample contains more than one DNA sequence encoding this CDR3. CDR3 coding DNA: TGTGCCACCAGCAGGGACCCGGGGCAGCCCCAGCATTTT. This translates into CATSRDPGQPQHF. The V call is TRBV15, the J call TRBJ1-5, with D unclear. Germline CDR1 and CDR2: LNHNV and YYDKDF (reference sequence). The V end lost 3 bases, the J end lost 7 bases, and 10 bases lay between the germline ends. The CDR3 is 13 residues long.

This chain joins TRBV4-1 and TRBJ2-1; the D gene is possibly TRBD1 (6 bases). Trimming pared 1 base from V and 4 bases from J, leaving 8 bases between. CDR3 length equals 14 residues. CDR1 and CDR2 (germline): MGHRA, YSYEKL. The CDR3 protein is CASSQVTGYNEQFF. The CDR3 DNA sequence: TGCGCCAGCAGCCAAGTTACAGGGTACAATGAGCAGTTCTTC.

J is TRBJ1-5 and V is TRBV7-2; D perhaps matches TRBD1 (5 bases). V was clipped by 5 bases and J by 4 bases, with 18 bases between them. CDR1 and CDR2 (germline): SGHTA, FQGNSA. The CDR3 contains 16 residues. DNA for the CDR3: TGTGCCAGCAGCCCCGGGGGAAGGAGGGGTAATCAGCCCCAGCATTTT. This gives the protein CASSPGGRRGNQPQHF.

J is TRBJ2-7 and V is TRBV5-4, with D perhaps TRBD2 (6 bases). V was trimmed by 3 bases and J by 3 bases, leaving 7 bases between them. From germline, CDR1 is SGHNT and CDR2 YYREEE (reference sequence). The CDR3 loop spans 12 amino acids. CDR3 DNA: TGTGCCAGCAGCTGGGGGGTCTACGAGCAGTACTTC. Translating it yields CASSWGVYEQYF.

CDR3 region: CSAWGLAGEQYF. CDR3 coding DNA: TGCAGCGCCTGGGGACTTGCTGGCGAGCAGTACTTC. This chain connects TRBV29-1 to TRBJ2-7; TRBD2 is a possible D gene (6 bases). Per germline, CDR1 SQVTM and CDR2 ANQGSEA. This CDR3 region has 12 residues. Trimming took 7 bases from V and 6 from J, leaving 16 bases between them.

This chain links TRBV6-5 with TRBJ1-1, with unresolved D. V lost 3 bases to trimming and J lost 0 bases, with 11 bases between them. CDR1 is MNHEY and CDR2 is SVGAGI in the germline V gene. The CDR3 extends over 15 amino acids. This chain's CDR3 is CASSYEAALNTEAFF. Written as DNA, the CDR3 is TGTGCCAGCAGTTATGAGGCAGCCCTGAACACTGAAGCTTTCTTT.

The chain uses TRBV5-6 and TRBJ1-5; the D is unclear. V lost 1 base and J 0 bases, leaving 5 bases between the germline ends. This CDR3 contains 14 residues. Looked up from germline, CDR1 is SGHDT and CDR2 is YYEEEE. CDR3 nucleotide sequence: TGTGCCAGCAGCTTGATCAGTAGCAATCAGCCCCAGCATTTT. The encoded protein is CASSLISSNQPQHF.

The V and J genes are TRBV28 and TRBJ1-5; D call uncertain. V lost 3 bases to trimming and J lost 2 bases, with 8 bases between them. Looked up from germline, CDR1 is MDHEN and CDR2 is SYDVKM. This CDR3 is built from 14 residues. CDR3 protein: CASSFIQGNQPQHF. For the CDR3, the DNA is TGTGCCAGCAGTTTCATCCAGGGCAATCAGCCCCAGCATTTT. Full variable domain (missing parts from reference TRBV28 and TRBJ1-5): DVKVTQSSRYLVKRTGEKVFLECVQDMDHENMFWYRQDPGLGLRLIYFSYDVKMKEKGDIPEGYSVSREKKERFSLILESASTNQTSMYLCASSFIQGNQPQHFGDGTRLSIL.

The rearrangement links TRBV27 to TRBJ2-7; a possible D gene is TRBD2 (5 bases). The CDR3 sequence is 13 residues long. V was pared by 2 bases and J by 2 bases, with 7 bases between. Germline CDR1 and CDR2: MNHEY and SMNVEV (reference sequence). For the CDR3, the DNA is TGTGCCAGCAGTTTACAACTAGCCTACGAGCAGTACTTC. It yields the protein CASSLQLAYEQYF.

The chain recombines TRBV6-5 with TRBJ2-5; 7 bases map to TRBD1. Germline V gene data show CDR1 as MNHEY and CDR2 as SVGAGI. The CDR3 spans 16 residues. V gave up 0 bases and J gave up 2 bases; unmatched junction bases: 6. The CDR3 spells CASSYSHRGLQETQYF. DNA for the CDR3: TGTGCCAGCAGTTACTCGCACAGGGGCCTGCAAGAGACCCAGTACTTC.

V gene TRBV5-1 combines with J gene TRBJ1-5, with D possibly matching TRBD1 (5 bases). The CDR3 length is 13 residues. Germline-derived CDR1 and CDR2 are SGHRS and YFSETQ. The ends were cut back, 1 base at V and 6 bases at J, with 8 bases in the middle. For the CDR3, the DNA is TGCGCCAGCAGCTTGAACCAGGGTCAGCCCCAGCATTTT. Its protein product is CASSLNQGQPQHF.

This clone was counted between two and nine times. A junction end diverges from the germline sequence, so it may reflect a read error. The chain employs TRBV11-3 and TRBJ2-1, with D hard to call. This CDR3 comprises 17 residues. In germline, CDR1 is SGHNT, CDR2 YENEEA. The CDR3 bases are TGCGCCAGCAGCTTACGAGCTAGTTTCCGAAGGTACAATGAGCAGTTCTTC. Protein: CASSLRASFRRYNEQFF.

The CDR3, as DNA: TGTGCCAGCAGTGGGACACAGGGATATAGCAATCAGCCCCAGCATTTT. Translating gives CASSGTQGYSNQPQHF. The rearrangement joins TRBV28 to TRBJ1-5; D perhaps matches TRBD1 (6 bases). Germline CDR1 and CDR2: MDHEN and SYDVKM. The V end was cut by 5 bases, the J end by 0 bases, with 14 bases between. The CDR3 extends over 16 amino acids.

This chain uses TRBV6-6 with TRBJ2-3; no reliable D call. CDR1 and CDR2 (germline): MNHNY, SVGAGI (reference sequence). V was trimmed by 6 bases and J by 2 bases, leaving 3 bases between them. The CDR3 is 11 residues long. CDR3 protein: CASSHTDTQYF. DNA for the CDR3: TGTGCCAGCAGCCACACAGATACGCAGTATTTT.

This chain joins TRBV10-2 and TRBJ2-3, with D uncertain. The CDR3 is 16 amino acids. The germline V and J ends were trimmed by 0 bases and 0 bases, with 10 bases remaining between them. CDR1 is WSHSY and CDR2 is SAAADI in the germline V gene. CDR3 protein: CASSESELPSTDTQYF. CDR3 coding DNA: TGCGCCAGCAGTGAGTCGGAACTACCTAGCACAGATACGCAGTATTTT.

V usage is TRBV10-3 and J usage is TRBJ1-5; 10 bases are a match to TRBD1. V was pared by 10 bases and J by 5 bases, with 8 bases of the junction left unmatched. Germline loops: CDR1 ENHRY, CDR2 SYGVKD. The CDR3 covers 14 residues. CDR3 region: CATKQTGGHQPQHF. CDR3 sequence (DNA): TGTGCCACCAAACAGACAGGGGGCCATCAGCCCCAGCATTTT.

This chain connects TRBV7-6 to TRBJ1-2, with 10 positions matching TRBD1. Germline CDR1 is SGHVS and CDR2 is FNYEAQ. The CDR3 extends over 16 amino acids. The V gene end was trimmed by 6 bases and the J gene end by 6 bases; junction bases not matched to a gene: 13. As DNA, the CDR3 is TGTGCCAGCAGTCCCGATTCGGGACAGGGGAGGAATGGCTACACCTTC. Translation gives CASSPDSGQGRNGYTF.

The CDR3 coding sequence is TGTGCCAGCAGTTCCGGGACTAGGAAGCTATATGAGCAGTTCTTC. Its translation is CASSSGTRKLYEQFF. This chain uses TRBV28 with TRBJ2-1, with 8 bases fitting TRBD2. Germline CDR1 is MDHEN and CDR2 is SYDVKM. V lost 4 bases and J lost 8; bases outside the gene matches: 10. This CDR3 region has 15 residues.

The chain combines TRBV6-1 with TRBJ1-3; D might be TRBD1 (6 bases). CDR3 length: 12 residues. From germline, CDR1 is MNHNS and CDR2 SASEGT. Trimming removed 4 bases at V and 8 bases at J, with 9 bases between. The CDR3 loop is CASSARGYTIYF. The CDR3 nucleotides read TGTGCCAGCAGTGCCAGGGGTTACACCATATATTTT.